The T cell receptor beta chain under discussion was sequenced for a study of cytomegalovirus exposure and HLA in healthy donors. The PCR contained 60 Vbeta and 13 Jbeta primers. Produced via immunoSEQ multiplex PCR; TCRdb's table is partial and in-frame only. Altogether roughly 100,000 clones are present, 55% to 80% being singletons, with the ten largest covering less than 5%. The V gene end was trimmed by 5 bases and the J gene end by 0 bases; junction bases not matched to a gene: 3. CDR1 is LNHDA, CDR2 SQIVND, per germline (reference sequence). The CDR3 runs 15 residues. Healthy bone marrow donors made up the cohort.

The chain employs TRBV19 and TRBJ1-3, with 8 bases aligning to TRBD1. Sequencing was carried out using PBMCs. The sequence was obtained from a human donor in good health. The CDR3: CASSETGGSGNTIYF. Written as DNA, the CDR3 is TGTGCCAGTAGTGAAACAGGGGGCTCTGGAAACACCATATATTTT.